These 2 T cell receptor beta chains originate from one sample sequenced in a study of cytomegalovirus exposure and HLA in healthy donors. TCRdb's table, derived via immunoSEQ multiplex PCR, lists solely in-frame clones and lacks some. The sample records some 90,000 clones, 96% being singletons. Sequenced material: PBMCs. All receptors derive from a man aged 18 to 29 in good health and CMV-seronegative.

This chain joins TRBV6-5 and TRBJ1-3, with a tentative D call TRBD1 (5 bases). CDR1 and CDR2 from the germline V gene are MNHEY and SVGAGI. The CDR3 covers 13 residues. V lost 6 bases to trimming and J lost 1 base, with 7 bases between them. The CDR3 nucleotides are TGTGCCAGCAGACCAGGGTCTGGAAACACCATATATTTT. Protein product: CASRPGSGNTIYF.

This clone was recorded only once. The CDR3 loop is CASSYTEGPNTGELFF. CDR3 DNA: TGTGCCAGCAGCTATACGGAGGGACCGAACACCGGGGAGCTGTTTTTT. V is TRBV9 and J is TRBJ2-2; a weak D match, TRBD2 (6 bases). Germline CDR1 and CDR2: SGDLS and YYNGEE. This CDR3 has 16 residues. The V gene lost 4 bases and the J gene lost 0 bases, with 13 bases spanning the gap.